The rows below give T cell receptor beta chains drawn from one sample of a study of cytomegalovirus exposure and HLA in healthy donors. TCRdb's copy holds only in-frame clones and misses some; the assay was immunoSEQ multiplex PCR. The sample comprises approximately 140,000 clones, 65% to 90% of which are singletons, and approximately 2.6% rests with the top ten. Input material: PBMCs. Every receptor here comes from a man in his fifties or sixties in good health and CMV-seronegative. Both conserved end residues are part of each CDR3. A D gene is named only where the DNA matches it firmly. Expanded clones are given a class, and other clones once, few, many or no size at all.

D gene	V gene	clone size	J gene	CDR3 DNA	CDR3 protein
NA	TRBV4-2	NA	TRBJ1-2	TGTGCCAGCAGCCAACCCGAGGAGAGAAAAAGAGTAGGCTACACCTTC	CASSQPEERKRVGYTF
NA	TRBV4-1	NA	TRBJ2-1	TGCGCCAGCAGCCAATTTCCCGGACTTGAGCAGTTCTTC	CASSQFPGLEQFF
NA	TRBV11-3	once	TRBJ2-2	TGTGCCAGCAGCTTAAACACCGACACCGGGGAGCTGTTTTTT	CASSLNTDTGELFF
TRBD2	TRBV5-1	once	TRBJ2-3	TGCGCCAGCAGCTTGGTGAGGGCGGGGGGCCTAGCGGATACGCAGTATTTT	CASSLVRAGGLADTQYF
TRBD1	TRBV11-2	NA	TRBJ1-5	TGTGCCAGCAGCTTCGGACAGGATCCTAATCAGCCCCAGCATTTT	CASSFGQDPNQPQHF
NA	TRBV6-5	NA	TRBJ2-3	TGTGCCAGCAGTTACTTAGGGGGGGTTGGCACAGATACGCAGTATTTT	CASSYLGGVGTDTQYF
NA	TRBV7-8	NA	TRBJ1-5	TGTGCCAGCAGCTTGGGGAGAGATCAGCCCCAGCATTTT	CASSLGRDQPQHF
NA	TRBV5-1	once	TRBJ1-4	TGCGCCAGCAGCACGGGCCTAGGGTCTGCGGAGGGTGAAAAACTGTTTTTT	CASSTGLGSAEGEKLFF
NA	TRBV5-1	NA	TRBJ2-7	TGCGCCAGCAGCTCCCGGTCGAAGAACGAGCAGTACTTC	CASSSRSKNEQYF
NA	TRBV7-8	few	TRBJ1-4	TGTGCCAGCAGCTTAACAGGGCGGAATGAAAAACTGTTTTTT	CASSLTGRNEKLFF
TRBD2	TRBV13	few	TRBJ2-1	TGTGCCAGCAGCGCCACTTCTCAGCGGGGTAAGAACAATGAGCAGTTCTTC	CASSATSQRGKNNEQFF
NA	TRBV7-4	NA	TRBJ1-2	TGTGCCAGCAGCCTAAGGGGGTACTATGGCTACACCTTC	CASSLRGYYGYTF
TRBD1	TRBV7-9	NA	TRBJ2-5	TGTGCCAGCAGCTTAGGCTGGACAGGGTGGGAGACCCAGTACTTC	CASSLGWTGWETQYF
NA	TRBV9	NA	TRBJ2-2	TGTGCCAGCAGCGTAGCCTTAGGGGGGGCCGTCGGGGAGCTGTTTTTT	CASSVALGGAVGELFF
NA	TRBV2	NA	TRBJ1-5	TGTGCCAGCAGTTTTCCTAGCCAGCCCCAGCATTTT	CASSFPSQPQHF
TRBD1	TRBV29-1	NA	TRBJ1-1	TGCAGCGTTTTAGAACAGGGGCCAAATGGCGGGGCTTTCTTT	CSVLEQGPNGGAFF
NA	TRBV6-6	NA	TRBJ1-5	TGTGCCAGGAGGGACTGGTGTTCTCAGCCCCAGCATTTT	CARRDWCSQPQHF
NA	TRBV7-2	NA	TRBJ1-5	TGTGCCAGCAGCTTAGGGCGCGGTCAGCCCCAGCATTTT	CASSLGRGQPQHF
NA	TRBV9	NA	TRBJ1-1	TGTGCCAGCAGCCCCACAGGGCCGAACACTGAAGCTTTCTTT	CASSPTGPNTEAFF
TRBD1	TRBV23-1	NA	TRBJ2-4	TGCGCCAGCAGTCCACAGAGACAGGGCGGCGGAAACATTCAGTACTTC	CASSPQRQGGGNIQYF
NA	TRBV2	once	TRBJ1-1	TGTGCCAGCGCCGTAGCAATGAACACTGAAGCTTTCTTT	CASAVAMNTEAFF
TRBD2	TRBV7-8	NA	TRBJ2-5	TGTGCCAGCAGCTTACTCCTACCGACTAGCGGGGGGGCGGAGACCCAGTACTTC	CASSLLLPTSGGAETQYF
TRBD1	TRBV5-1	NA	TRBJ1-1	TGCGCCAGCGGGACAGGGGGCATGAACACTGAAGCTTTCTTT	CASGTGGMNTEAFF
TRBD1	TRBV15	NA	TRBJ1-2	TGTGCCACCAGCAGAGATAGACAGGGAGATGGCTACACCTTC	CATSRDRQGDGYTF
NA	TRBV7-9	NA	TRBJ2-1	TGTGCCAGCAGCCCCAGACCGGGGGAAAACAATGAGCAGTTCTTC	CASSPRPGENNEQFF
NA	TRBV29-1	NA	TRBJ1-5	TGTACTATGAGCAATCAGCCCCAGCATTTT	CTMSNQPQHF
NA	TRBV6-6	NA	TRBJ1-1	TGTGCCAGCAGCCCCCCGGAGAGGAACACTGAAGCTTTCTTT	CASSPPERNTEAFF
NA	TRBV5-1	NA	TRBJ1-1	TGCGCCAGCACCTTTAACCGGGACACTGAAGCTTTCTTT	CASTFNRDTEAFF
NA	TRBV19	NA	TRBJ2-5	TGTGCCAGTAGTATTGAAGGGGCCGCCGGGGAGACCCAGTACTTC	CASSIEGAAGETQYF
TRBD1	TRBV6-6	NA	TRBJ2-7	TGTGCCAGCAGTTTCCAATCAGGGGGCAGCTACGAGCAGTACTTC	CASSFQSGGSYEQYF
NA	TRBV15	once	TRBJ1-6	TGTGCCACCAGCAGAGGTACTAGAGGGTCGTTCAATTCACCCCTCCACTTT	CATSRGTRGSFNSPLHF
TRBD1	TRBV7-2	NA	TRBJ1-2	TGTGCCAGCAGCCCAAGTGGGACAGGGACCTATGGCTACACCTTC	CASSPSGTGTYGYTF
TRBD1	TRBV7-6	NA	TRBJ1-3	TGTGCCAGCAGCTTAGTTGGGGGACAGGAGACCTCTGGAAACACCATATATTTT	CASSLVGGQETSGNTIYF
NA	TRBV7-9	NA	TRBJ1-1	TGTGCCAGCAGCCGTCCTCGAGGAAACACTGAAGCTTTCTTT	CASSRPRGNTEAFF
NA	TRBV5-1	NA	TRBJ1-2	TGCGCCAGCAGCCGGACACGCGAAGGCTACACCTTC	CASSRTREGYTF
TRBD1	TRBV7-9	NA	TRBJ1-2	TGTGCCAGCAGCTTTGGTGGACAGGGGGTTAGTTACCCCTTC	CASSFGGQGVSYPF
NA	TRBV9	NA	TRBJ2-2	TGTGCCAGCAGCGTATTCGGGGAGTCCACCGGGGAGCTGTTTTTT	CASSVFGESTGELFF
TRBD2	TRBV5-4	NA	TRBJ2-7	TGTGCCAGCAGCTTGGACGGGAGGCCTTCCGAGCAGTACTTC	CASSLDGRPSEQYF
TRBD1	TRBV27	NA	TRBJ2-1	TGTGCCATCGCACACGGGACAGGGCCGTACAATGAGCAGTTCTTC	CAIAHGTGPYNEQFF
TRBD1	TRBV30	NA	TRBJ2-1	TGTGCCTGGGACAGGGGGAACGCCTTCAATGAGCAGTTCTTC	CAWDRGNAFNEQFF
NA	TRBV5-1	NA	TRBJ2-5	TGCGCCAGCAGCCCGACAGGTCTCCAAGAGACCCAGTACTTC	CASSPTGLQETQYF
NA	TRBV4-1	NA	TRBJ1-1	TGCGCCAGCAGCCAATTACAGGTCCCGAACACTGAAGCTTTCTTT	CASSQLQVPNTEAFF
TRBD1	TRBV29-1	NA	TRBJ2-1	TGCAGCGGGCGGGGGACAGGGCCCTACAATGAGCAGTTCTTC	CSGRGTGPYNEQFF
NA	TRBV27	NA	TRBJ2-7	TGTGCCAGCAGTTTATTCCCCGAGGCTCCCTACGAGCAGTACTTC	CASSLFPEAPYEQYF
NA	TRBV27	NA	TRBJ1-3	TGTGCCAGCAGCACGAGGGTGACTGGAAACACCATATATTTT	CASSTRVTGNTIYF
TRBD2	TRBV9	NA	TRBJ2-3	TGTGCCAGCAGCGTAAGCAGAGACCTTTGGCGGGGGGGAATCACAGATACGCAGTATTTT	CASSVSRDLWRGGITDTQYF
TRBD1	TRBV18	NA	TRBJ2-7	TGTGCCAGCTCACGACAGGGGGGGCACGAGCAGTACTTC	CASSRQGGHEQYF
NA	TRBV18	NA	TRBJ2-1	TGTGCCAGCTCTCCGGGGGACAATGAGCAGTTCTTC	CASSPGDNEQFF
TRBD1	TRBV27	NA	TRBJ2-1	TGTGCCAGCAGTAAGCGGGACAGGGGGAATGAGCAGTTCTTC	CASSKRDRGNEQFF
TRBD1	TRBV19	NA	TRBJ2-1	TGTGCCAGTAGTAGGTCAACCGGGACAGGGGTTAATGAGCAGTTCTTC	CASSRSTGTGVNEQFF
NA	TRBV29-1	NA	TRBJ2-3	TGCAGCGTGGGTGGGGGGTCGGCGGCAGATACGCAGTATTTT	CSVGGGSAADTQYF
TRBD2	TRBV9	NA	TRBJ2-1	TGTGCCAGCAGCGTAGCTCTACTAGCGACGAATGGGGAGCAGTTCTTC	CASSVALLATNGEQFF
TRBD2	TRBV2	NA	TRBJ2-5	TGTGCCAGCCTTAGCGGGGGGGCCGGTGAGACCCAGTACTTC	CASLSGGAGETQYF
NA	TRBV10-2	NA	TRBJ1-1	TGCGCCAGCAGTCTTGACAGGATGAACACTGAAGCTTTCTTT	CASSLDRMNTEAFF
TRBD1	TRBV6-1	NA	TRBJ2-5	TGTGCCAGCAGTGAAGCGGACAGGGGGCGCTTGGAGACCCAGTACTTC	CASSEADRGRLETQYF
TRBD2	TRBV10-2	NA	TRBJ2-7	TGCGCCAGTCTAGCGGGTTGGGGCTCCTACGAGCAGTACTTC	CASLAGWGSYEQYF
TRBD2	TRBV7-9	NA	TRBJ2-5	TGTGCCAGCAGCTTCCCACTAGCGGGGGGGCTCCCCCAAGAGACCCAGTACTTC	CASSFPLAGGLPQETQYF
NA	TRBV5-1	NA	TRBJ2-7	TGCGCCAGCAGCCCACAACCCCAGGGGTCCAATGGGGAGCAGTACTTC	CASSPQPQGSNGEQYF
TRBD2	TRBV5-6	few	TRBJ2-1	TGTGCCAGCAGCCCCCTAGCGGGGTCCTACAATGAGCAGTTCTTC	CASSPLAGSYNEQFF
NA	TRBV2	NA	TRBJ1-1	TGTGCCAGCAGTCTTACCCGAGACACTGAAGCTTTCTTT	CASSLTRDTEAFF